One T cell receptor (beta chain) is described in this entry. The data were taken from a study of T-cell reconstitution after alpha-beta-depleted transplantation in children. CDR1 and CDR2 (germline): MNHEY, SMNVEV (reference sequence). J lost 2 bases, V lost 6 bases, and 8 bases had no gene match. The CDR3 covers 15 residues. During its preparation, the TCRbeta library received unique molecular identifiers. MiXCR, run by TCRdb on the PCR reads, gives a single entry per CDR3 protein. The data contain roughly 500,000 distinct CDR3 sequences, around 19% of them singletons. The TCR originated in a human donor who donated a stem cell graft to a child with acute lymphoblastic leukemia. This sample comprised PBMCs from the stem cell graft donor, obtained from the stem cell graft. The J gene is TRBJ2-3, the V gene TRBV27; TRBD1 aligns across 7 bases. The CDR3 nucleotides are TGTGCCAGCAGCCGGGACAGCCTATACACAGATACGCAGTATTTT. Translating gives CASSRDSLYTDTQYF.